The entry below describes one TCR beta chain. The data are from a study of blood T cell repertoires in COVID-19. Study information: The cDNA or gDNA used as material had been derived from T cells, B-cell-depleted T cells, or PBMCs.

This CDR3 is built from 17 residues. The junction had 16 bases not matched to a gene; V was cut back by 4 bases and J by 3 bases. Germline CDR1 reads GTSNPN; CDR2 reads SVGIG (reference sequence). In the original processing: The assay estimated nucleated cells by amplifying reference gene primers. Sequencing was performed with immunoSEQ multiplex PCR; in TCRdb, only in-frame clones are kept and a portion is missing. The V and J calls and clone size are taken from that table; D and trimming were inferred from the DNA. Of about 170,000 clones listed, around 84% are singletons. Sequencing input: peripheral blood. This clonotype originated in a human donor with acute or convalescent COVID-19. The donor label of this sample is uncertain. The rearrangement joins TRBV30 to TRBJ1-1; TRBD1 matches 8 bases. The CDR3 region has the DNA TGTGCCTGGACCCCCAGGACAGGGAGGGCGTTCGACACTGAAGCTTTCTTT. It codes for CAWTPRTGRAFDTEAFF.